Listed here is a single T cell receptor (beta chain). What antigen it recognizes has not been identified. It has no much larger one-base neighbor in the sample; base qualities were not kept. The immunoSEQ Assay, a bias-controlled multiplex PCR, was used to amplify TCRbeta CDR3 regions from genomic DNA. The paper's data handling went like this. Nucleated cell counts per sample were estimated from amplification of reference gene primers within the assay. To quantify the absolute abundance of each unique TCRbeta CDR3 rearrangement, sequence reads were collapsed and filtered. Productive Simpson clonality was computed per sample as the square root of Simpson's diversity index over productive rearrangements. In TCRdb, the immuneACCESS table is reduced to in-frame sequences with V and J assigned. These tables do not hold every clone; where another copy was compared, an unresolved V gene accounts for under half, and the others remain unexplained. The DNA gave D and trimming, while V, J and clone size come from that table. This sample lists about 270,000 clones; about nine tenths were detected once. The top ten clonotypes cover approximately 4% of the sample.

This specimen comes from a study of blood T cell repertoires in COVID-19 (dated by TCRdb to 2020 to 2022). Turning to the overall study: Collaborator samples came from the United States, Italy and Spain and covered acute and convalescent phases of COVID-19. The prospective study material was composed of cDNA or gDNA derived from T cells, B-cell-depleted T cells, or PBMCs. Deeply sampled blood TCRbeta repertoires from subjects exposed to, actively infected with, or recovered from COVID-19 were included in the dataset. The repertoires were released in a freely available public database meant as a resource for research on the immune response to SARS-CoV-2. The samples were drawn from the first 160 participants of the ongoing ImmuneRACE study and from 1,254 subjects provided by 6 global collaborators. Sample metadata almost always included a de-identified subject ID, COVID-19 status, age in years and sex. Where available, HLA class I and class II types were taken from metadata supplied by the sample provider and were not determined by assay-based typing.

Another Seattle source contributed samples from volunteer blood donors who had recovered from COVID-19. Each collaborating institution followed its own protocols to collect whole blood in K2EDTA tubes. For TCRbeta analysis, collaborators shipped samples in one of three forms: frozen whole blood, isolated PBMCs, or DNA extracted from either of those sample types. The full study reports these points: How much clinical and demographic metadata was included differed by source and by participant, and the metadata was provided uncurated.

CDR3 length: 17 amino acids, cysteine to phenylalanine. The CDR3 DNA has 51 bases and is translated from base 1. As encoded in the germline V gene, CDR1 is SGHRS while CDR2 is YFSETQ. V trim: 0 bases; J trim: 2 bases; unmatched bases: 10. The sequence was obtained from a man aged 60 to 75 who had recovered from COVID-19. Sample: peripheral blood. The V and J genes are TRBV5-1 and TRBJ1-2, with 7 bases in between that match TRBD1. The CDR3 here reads CASSLEVVDRRNYGYTF. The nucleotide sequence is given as TGCGCCAGCAGCTTGGAAGTGGTGGACAGGCGCAACTATGGCTACACCTTC. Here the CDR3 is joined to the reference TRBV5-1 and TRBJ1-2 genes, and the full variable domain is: KAGVTQTPRYLIKTRGQQVTLSCSPISGHRSVSWYQQTPGQGLQFLFEYFSETQRNKGNFPGRFSGRQFSNSRSEMNVSTLELGDSALYLCASSLEVVDRRNYGYTFGSGTRLTVV.